The present entry profiles one TCR beta chain with its context. V shed 0 bases and J shed 8 bases, with 20 bases lying between them. The length of the CDR3 is 16 residues. Germline-derived CDR1 and CDR2 are SGDLS and YYNGEE. The data belong to a study of technical replicates of blood from several donors. Generated by immunoSEQ multiplex PCR, the TCRdb table keeps only in-frame clones and is missing some. The sample holds about 80,000 clones, approximately 91% seen once. V gene TRBV9 combines with J gene TRBJ1-2; D gene uncertain. This receptor was taken from a human donor in good health. Input material: T cells isolated from PBMCs. The CDR3 is CASSVARTGILWGYTF. The CDR3 DNA is TGTGCCAGCAGCGTAGCTCGGACGGGAATATTGTGGGGCTACACCTTC.